Only a few counts were recorded for the clone carrying this T cell receptor beta chain. Its antigen remains unknown. This CDR3 comprises 17 residues. The germline V gene encodes CDR1 SQVTM and CDR2 ANQGSEA. V trimming: 7 bases; J trimming: 0 bases; junction bases outside the gene matches: 12. The sample originates from a study of T cell responses to AZD1222 COVID-19 vaccine. Study outcomes and limitations: Sampling captured repertoires only after the peak T cell response. Regions 160-218 and 743-854 held dominance among vaccine-associated CD4 TCRs, which spanned spike. Females outnumbered males among donors, who were mostly white British; clonal diversity was possibly underestimated.

Clones were sequenced by immunoSEQ multiplex PCR, and TCRdb holds only the in-frame ones, with some missing. The table has some 84,000 clones, approximately 89% seen once. The chain links TRBV29-1 to TRBJ2-2, with TRBD1 matching over 9 bases. This TCR was sampled from an adult in good health. The sample was peripheral blood, taken on day 0 of AZD1222 vaccination. As DNA, the CDR3 is TGCAGCGCTAATGAGGGGACAGGGACTTCGAACACCGGGGAGCTGTTTTTT. This gives the protein CSANEGTGTSNTGELFF.